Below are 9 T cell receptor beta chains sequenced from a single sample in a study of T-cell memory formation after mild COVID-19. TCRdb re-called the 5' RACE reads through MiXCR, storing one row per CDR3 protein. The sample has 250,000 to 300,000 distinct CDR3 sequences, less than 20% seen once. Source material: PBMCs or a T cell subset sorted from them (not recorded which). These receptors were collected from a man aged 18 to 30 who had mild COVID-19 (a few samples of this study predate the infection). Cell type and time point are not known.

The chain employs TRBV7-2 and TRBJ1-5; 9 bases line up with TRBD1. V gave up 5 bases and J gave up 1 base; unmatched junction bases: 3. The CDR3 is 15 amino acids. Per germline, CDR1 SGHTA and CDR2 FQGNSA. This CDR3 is CASSATGGSNQPQHF. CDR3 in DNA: TGTGCCAGCAGCGCGACAGGGGGGAGCAATCAGCCCCAGCATTTT. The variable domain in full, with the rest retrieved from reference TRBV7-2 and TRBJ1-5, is GAGVSQSPSNKVTEKGKDVELRCDPISGHTALYWYRQSLGQGLEFLIYFQGNSAPDKSGLPSDRFSAERTGGSVSTLTIQRTQQEDSAVYLCASSATGGSNQPQHFGDGTRLSIL.

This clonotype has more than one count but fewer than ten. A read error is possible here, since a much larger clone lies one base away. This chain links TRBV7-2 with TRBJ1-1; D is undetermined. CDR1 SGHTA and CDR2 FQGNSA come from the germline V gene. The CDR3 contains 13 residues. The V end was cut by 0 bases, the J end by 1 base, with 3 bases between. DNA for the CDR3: TGTGCCAGCAGCTTAGCGGCGAACACTGAAGCTTTCTTT. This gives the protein CASSLAANTEAFF.

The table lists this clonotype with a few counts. DNA of the CDR3: TGCGCCAGCAGCTTAAGGCAGGCCTACAATGAGCAGTTCTTC. It translates to CASSLRQAYNEQFF. The chain couples TRBV5-1 to TRBJ2-1; D unresolved. Trimming removed 2 bases from V and 2 bases from J, with 8 bases in between. There are 14 residues in the CDR3. CDR1 SGHRS and CDR2 YFSETQ come from the germline V gene.

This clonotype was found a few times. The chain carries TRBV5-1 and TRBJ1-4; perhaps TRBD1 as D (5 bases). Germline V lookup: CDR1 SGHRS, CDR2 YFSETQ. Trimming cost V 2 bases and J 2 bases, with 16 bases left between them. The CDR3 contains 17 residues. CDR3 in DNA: TGCGCCAGCAGCTTAGTTTGGCAGGGCGGCACTAATGAAAAACTGTTTTTT. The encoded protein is CASSLVWQGGTNEKLFF.

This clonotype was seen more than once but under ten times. The CDR3: CASSSLGGGETDTQYF. CDR3 nucleotides: TGTGCCAGCAGCTCTCTGGGCGGGGGGGAGACAGATACGCAGTATTTT. This chain connects TRBV11-2 to TRBJ2-3; TRBD2 agrees at 9 bases. Trimming at V came to 4 bases and at J to 3 bases, leaving 8 bases not matched to a gene. The CDR3 consists of 16 residues. Germline-derived CDR1 and CDR2 are SGHAT and FQNNGV.

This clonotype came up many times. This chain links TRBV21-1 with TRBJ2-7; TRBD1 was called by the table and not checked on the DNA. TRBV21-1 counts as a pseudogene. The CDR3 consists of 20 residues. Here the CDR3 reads CASTLKGLRDRDRALYEQYV. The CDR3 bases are TGTGCCAGCACCCTTAAAGGTCTGCGAGATCGGGACAGGGCTCTCTACGAGCAGTACGTC.

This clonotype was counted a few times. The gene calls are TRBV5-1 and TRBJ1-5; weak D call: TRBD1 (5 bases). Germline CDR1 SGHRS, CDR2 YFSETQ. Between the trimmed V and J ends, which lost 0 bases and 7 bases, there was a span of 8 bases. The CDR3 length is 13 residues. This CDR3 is CASSLDRRQPQHF. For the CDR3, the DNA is TGCGCCAGCAGCTTGGACAGGAGGCAGCCCCAGCATTTT.

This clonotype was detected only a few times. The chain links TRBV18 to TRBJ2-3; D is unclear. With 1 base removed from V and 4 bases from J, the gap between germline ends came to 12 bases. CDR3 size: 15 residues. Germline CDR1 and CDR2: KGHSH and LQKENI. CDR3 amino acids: CASSPLLKGADTQYF. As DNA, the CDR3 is TGTGCCAGCTCACCACTTCTCAAAGGCGCAGATACGCAGTATTTT.

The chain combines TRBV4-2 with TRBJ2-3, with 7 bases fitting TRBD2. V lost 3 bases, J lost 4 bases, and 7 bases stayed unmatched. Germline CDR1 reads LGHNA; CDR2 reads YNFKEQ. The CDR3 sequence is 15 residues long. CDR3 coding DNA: TGTGCCAGCAGCCAGGGGGAGGGAGTGGCAGATACGCAGTATTTT. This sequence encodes CASSQGEGVADTQYF.